The rows below give T cell receptor beta chains drawn from one sample of a study of shared clonotypes between healthy human individuals. Data came from immunoSEQ multiplex PCR; TCRdb stores just in-frame clones and leaves some out. This table has 500,000 to 650,000 clones, around 76% appearing once. The sample taken for sequencing was PBMCs. All receptors derive from a woman aged 40 to 55 in good health. Some clones in this sample may be carry-over from other donors' samples. The CDR3 runs from the conserved cysteine through the conserved F or W.

v_call: TRBV5-1
cdr3_aa: CASSFEVGTDTQYF

v_call: TRBV10-2
cdr3_aa: CASSAIGAGQPQHF

v_call: TRBV18
cdr3_aa: CASSPGRTNTEAFF

v_call: TRBV18
cdr3_aa: CASSPSVQSYGYTF

v_call: TRBV30
cdr3_aa: CAWSRFSGRLSYEQYF

v_call: TRBV21-1
cdr3_aa: CASTTRRASAQPQHF

v_call: TRBV7-3
cdr3_aa: CASSLQFGTDTQYF

v_call: TRBV7-3
cdr3_aa: CASSLLKAYEQYF

v_call: TRBV5-1
cdr3_aa: CASSLVAVQETQYF

v_call: TRBV7-3
cdr3_aa: CASSPGQAIYNEQFF

v_call: TRBV18
cdr3_aa: CASSPQQGDTGELFF

v_call: TRBV7-2
cdr3_aa: CASSLGAGEQPQHF

v_call: TRBV28
cdr3_aa: CASIFRVGQPQHF

v_call: TRBV30
cdr3_aa: CAWKRQESPYGYTF

v_call: TRBV29-1
cdr3_aa: CSVREGPNYGYTF

v_call: TRBV7-9
cdr3_aa: CASNSVVNTIYF

v_call: TRBV2
cdr3_aa: CASSMYEQYF

v_call: TRBV19
cdr3_aa: CASSIGNIQYF

v_call: TRBV10-3
cdr3_aa: CAISESSGQLAKNIQYF

v_call: TRBV30
cdr3_aa: CAWTQGPDTDTQYF

v_call: TRBV9
cdr3_aa: CASRRGHSTDTQYF

v_call: TRBV15
cdr3_aa: CATSRGQINQPQHF

v_call: TRBV5-4
cdr3_aa: CASSSLTDKNNEQFF

v_call: TRBV10-2
cdr3_aa: CASSVTGMPTEAFF

v_call: TRBV5-6
cdr3_aa: CASSRSYNEQFF

v_call: TRBV5-6
cdr3_aa: CASSLGLAGDEQFF

v_call: TRBV28
cdr3_aa: CASSTGFYGYTF

v_call: TRBV5-4
cdr3_aa: CASSQAGSEGFNEQFF

v_call: TRBV6-5
cdr3_aa: CASSWERERNEQFF

v_call: TRBV28
cdr3_aa: CATTRGGYIQYF

v_call: TRBV7-2
cdr3_aa: CASSLWLADTQYF

v_call: TRBV7-2
cdr3_aa: CASSPTTGSNQYF

v_call: TRBV19
cdr3_aa: CASSRQGAYSYEQYF

v_call: TRBV5-1
cdr3_aa: CASSRSVFDPRQRYGYTF

v_call: TRBV7-6
cdr3_aa: CASSVGGTNTGELFF

v_call: TRBV29-1
cdr3_aa: CSAGEGSGNTEAFF

v_call: TRBV5-4
cdr3_aa: CASSAAVARNTGELFF

v_call: TRBV15
cdr3_aa: CATSRDLGLRQPQHF

v_call: TRBV5-1
cdr3_aa: CASSLGGIQEETQYF

v_call: TRBV19
cdr3_aa: CASSSQAGGYEQYF

v_call: TRBV5-1
cdr3_aa: CASSEEGRGSGNEKLFF

v_call: TRBV21-1
cdr3_aa: CASSKAGSYEQYF

v_call: TRBV6-5
cdr3_aa: CASRNPGGGETQYF

v_call: TRBV4-2
cdr3_aa: CASSPGLAGGRNIQYF

v_call: TRBV4-2
cdr3_aa: CASSPGMRDSFYEQYF

v_call: TRBV2
cdr3_aa: CASSFGGGKETQYF

v_call: TRBV10-3
cdr3_aa: CAISEPAYSNQPQHF

v_call: TRBV19
cdr3_aa: CASSTQGAGQPQHF

v_call: TRBV10-2
cdr3_aa: CASGRLAGVEQYF

v_call: TRBV5-1
cdr3_aa: CASSLGNQETQYF

v_call: TRBV29-1
cdr3_aa: CSDLQGIPDTQYF

v_call: TRBV25-1
cdr3_aa: CASSDGASGTYEQYF

v_call: TRBV5-4
cdr3_aa: CALSVWAIDTQYF